A single sample is the source of the 4 T cell receptor beta chains below, sequenced in a study of human T cells and chemical hapten exposure. Noted time point: patch test 1, 2 weeks after DPC sensitization. Treatment specified: therapeutic diphenylcyclopropenone sensitization with weekly scalp DPC. TCRdb independently ran MiXCR on the RACE reads; one entry per CDR3 protein. This table holds about 360,000 distinct CDR3 sequences, about 7% found once. The sequences come from whole blood, collected in connection with sensitization to the hapten diphenylcyclopropenone (DPC). The receptors were gathered from a woman aged 18-29 years with alopecia areata. Some clones in this sample may be carry-over from other donors' samples.

J is TRBJ2-1 and V is TRBV7-2; D gene uncertain. This CDR3 is 13 amino acids long. V was pared by 5 bases and J by 3 bases, with 8 bases between. CDR1 SGHTA and CDR2 FQGNSA come from the germline V gene. The CDR3: CASSAENYNEQFF. The CDR3 DNA follows: TGTGCCAGCAGCGCGGAGAACTACAATGAGCAGTTCTTC.

This clonotype was picked up a small number of times. The chain links TRBV4-3 to TRBJ1-2; weak D call: TRBD1 (5 bases). V shed 2 bases and J shed 5 bases, with 21 bases lying between them. The length of the CDR3 is 17 residues. CDR1 is LGHNA and CDR2 is YSLEER in the germline V gene. Here the CDR3 reads CASSQSLAPAGRYGYTF. The CDR3 DNA reads TGCGCCAGCAGCCAATCTTTGGCCCCAGCAGGGAGGTATGGCTACACCTTC.

The chain links TRBV7-9 to TRBJ2-4, with 13 bases matching TRBD2. Trimming cost V 4 bases and J 4 bases; bases outside gene matches: 4. Germline V CDR1 and CDR2: SEHNR, FQNEAQ (reference sequence). The CDR3 loop spans 16 amino acids. The CDR3 sequence is CASSYVTSGGKNIQYF. The CDR3 DNA reads TGTGCCAGCAGCTACGTGACTAGCGGGGGGAAAAACATTCAGTACTTC.

This clonotype was counted ten times or more. The V gene is TRBV12-3 or TRBV12-4, the J gene TRBJ1-5; no reliable D call. The V and J ends lost 5 bases and 1 base respectively, with 3 bases between them. This CDR3 has 12 residues. CDR3 sequence: CASSVSNQPQHF. CDR3 DNA: TGTGCCAGCAGTGTCAGCAATCAGCCCCAGCATTTT.